A selection of T cell receptor beta chains follows, all from one sample in a study of molecular identifiers for immune sequencing clone quantification. Each CDR3 protein is one row after TCRdb ran MiXCR on the PCR reads. Among hundreds of thousands of distinct CDR3 sequences listed, 24% were seen once. Sequenced input: naive CD8+ T cells from blood, with Jurkat cell RNA spiked in. These receptor sequences come from a human donor in good health. Some libraries in this study had Jurkat cell RNA spiked in. CDR3s include the opening cysteine and the closing phenylalanine or tryptophan. The D gene is left open where the match is weak. Size values are once, few and many counts, or a class for expanded clones, and some rows have none.

j_call | v_call | clone_size | d_call | cdr3_nt | cdr3_aa
TRBJ1-5 | TRBV20-1 | NA | NA | TGCAGTGCTAGAGCCCTTTTTGAAGGGGTGCCCCAGCATTTT | CSARALFEGVPQHF
TRBJ1-2 | TRBV29-1 | many | NA | TGCAGCGCTCTTCAGCAAAACTATGGCTACACCTTC | CSALQQNYGYTF
TRBJ2-2 | TRBV28 | many | NA | TGTGCCAGCAGTTTCACGGGAACCGGGGAGCTGTTTTTT | CASSFTGTGELFF
TRBJ1-1 | TRBV30 | many | NA | TGTGCCTGGAGTTTTGGGACCAACACTGAAGCTTTCTTT | CAWSFGTNTEAFF
TRBJ1-1 | TRBV27 | few | TRBD1 | TGTGCCAGCCTCCGGGTCGCAGGGGGCACTGAAGCTTTCTTT | CASLRVAGGTEAFF
TRBJ2-6 | TRBV27 | NA | NA | TGTGCCAGCACCCCCGGAGTTGCTGGGGCCAACGTCCTGACTTTC | CASTPGVAGANVLTF
TRBJ2-5 | TRBV6-6 | NA | TRBD1 | TGTGCCAGCAGACCCCCGGGACAGAAGTACCAAGAGACCCAGTACTTC | CASRPPGQKYQETQYF
TRBJ2-7 | TRBV7-2 | many | NA | TGTGCCAGCAGCTTAGATCTTACTTTGGGGGAGCAGTACTTC | CASSLDLTLGEQYF
TRBJ1-5 | TRBV6-5 | many | NA | TGTGCCAGCAGTTACGGGGCGGGCGCTGGGCCCCAGCATTTT | CASSYGAGAGPQHF
TRBJ2-7 | TRBV20-1 | NA | TRBD1 | TGCAGTGCTCGTAGATCACCCATACAGGGGATTGAGTACGAGCAGTACTTC | CSARRSPIQGIEYEQYF
TRBJ2-7 | TRBV18 | many | NA | TGTGCCAGCTCAGGGACCTCCTACGAGCAGTACTTC | CASSGTSYEQYF
TRBJ1-2 | TRBV4-1 | many | TRBD1 | TGCGCCAGCAGCCAGGGGACAGTAGCTAACTATGGCTACACCTTC | CASSQGTVANYGYTF
TRBJ1-1 | TRBV10-3 | NA | NA | TGTGCCATCAGTGAGACGGGACTCTCTATCGGGGTGGACACTGAAGCTTTCTTT | CAISETGLSIGVDTEAFF